This T cell receptor beta chain derives from a study of T-cell memory formation after mild COVID-19. Looking at the study overall: Among the donors, TCR clusters were largely specific to each donor. Whole-study findings and limits: Some responding clones appeared in pre-infection memory, suggesting cross-reactive memory joined. CM and EM subsets held most contracting CD4+ clones; EMRA held CD8+ ones.

V was clipped by 3 bases and J by 7 bases; unmatched bases: 4. The CDR3 runs 14 residues. Comments on this clonotype: Antigen: not known.

TCR alpha and TCR beta cDNA libraries carrying sample barcodes and UMIs came from 5'RACE with constant-segment primers. TCRdb ran MiXCR on the 5' RACE reads and lists one entry per CDR3 protein. The table shows hundreds of thousands of distinct CDR3 sequences, with roughly 20% occurring only once. The clonotype originates from an adult woman who had mild COVID-19 (a few samples of this study predate the infection). Cell type and time point are not known. The chain joins TRBV12-3 or TRBV12-4 to TRBJ2-1, with 9 bases lining up with TRBD2. Sequencing used PBMCs or a T cell subset sorted from them (not recorded which). The CDR3 loop reads CASSFGLAPNEQFF. Here the CDR3 DNA reads TGTGCCAGCAGTTTTGGACTAGCGCCTAATGAGCAGTTCTTC.